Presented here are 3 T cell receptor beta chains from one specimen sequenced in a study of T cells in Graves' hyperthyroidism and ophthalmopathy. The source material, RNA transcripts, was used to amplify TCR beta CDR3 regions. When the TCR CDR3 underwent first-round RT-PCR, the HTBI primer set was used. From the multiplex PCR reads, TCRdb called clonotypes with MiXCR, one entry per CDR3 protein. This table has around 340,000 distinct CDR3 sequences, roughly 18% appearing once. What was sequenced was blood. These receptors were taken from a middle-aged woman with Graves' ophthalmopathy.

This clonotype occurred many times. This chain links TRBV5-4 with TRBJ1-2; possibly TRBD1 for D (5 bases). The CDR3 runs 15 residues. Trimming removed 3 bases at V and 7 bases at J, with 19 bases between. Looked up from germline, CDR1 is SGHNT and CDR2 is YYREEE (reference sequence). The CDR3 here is CASSYAVGREGGYTF. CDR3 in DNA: TGTGCCAGCAGCTACGCAGTGGGCAGGGAGGGTGGCTACACCTTC.

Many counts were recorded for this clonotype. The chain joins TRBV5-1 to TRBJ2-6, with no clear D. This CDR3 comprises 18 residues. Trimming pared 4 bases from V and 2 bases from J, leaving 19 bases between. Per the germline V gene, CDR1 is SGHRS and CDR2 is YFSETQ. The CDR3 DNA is TGCGCCAGCAGCAAGGGTAGTTCGGCTGGTGCTGGGGCCAACGTCCTGACTTTC. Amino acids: CASSKGSSAGAGANVLTF.

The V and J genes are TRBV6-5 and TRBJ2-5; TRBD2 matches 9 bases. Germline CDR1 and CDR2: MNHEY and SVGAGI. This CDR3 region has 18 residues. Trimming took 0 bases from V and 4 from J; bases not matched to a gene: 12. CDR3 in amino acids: CASSYSIGYSGRAETQYF. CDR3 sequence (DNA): TGTGCCAGCAGTTACTCGATTGGGTATAGCGGGAGAGCAGAGACCCAGTACTTC.